This TCR beta chain came from a study of blood T cells in healthy people across ages. It was with a sample-barcoded 5' primer and a J-beta primer mix that a second PCR of roughly 7 to 12 cycles was run. TCRdb re-analysed the 5' RACE reads in MiXCR, keeping a single row per CDR3 protein. The table has 1,800,000 or so distinct CDR3 sequences, approximately 39% seen once; the top ten hold 23%. V was pared by 3 bases and J by 0 bases, with 14 bases between. This CDR3 region has 16 residues. CDR1 is SGHDN and CDR2 is FVKESK in the germline V gene. The source material was blood. This sequence joins TRBV14 and TRBJ1-1, with D perhaps TRBD1 (5 bases). This receptor was identified in a human donor in good health. The CDR3 nucleotides read TGTGCCAGCAGCCACCGGGACCTGGGGATGAACACTGAAGCTTTCTTT. As protein: CASSHRDLGMNTEAFF.